This is a list of T cell receptor beta chains from one sample in a study of control samples from healthy donors and cancer patients. The method was immunoSEQ multiplex PCR; TCRdb's version includes in-frame clones alone and lacks a portion of them. The repertoire holds 400,000 to 450,000 clones, with around 90% as singletons. Sequencing was carried out using PBMCs. Source of these receptors: a man aged 35-49 years with head and neck cancer. Each CDR3 is given with its conserved first and last residue. A D gene is named only where the DNA matches it firmly. Clone sizes are given selectively: once, few, many, or a class where the clone is expanded.

v_gene	abundance	j_gene	d_gene	CDR3nt	CDR3aa
TRBV6-5	NA	TRBJ2-5	NA	TGTGCCAGCAGTAACGGGGAGACCCAGTACTTC	CASSNGETQYF
TRBV30	NA	TRBJ2-3	NA	TGTGCCTGGAGTGTGGGAACAAACACAGATACGCAGTATTTT	CAWSVGTNTDTQYF
TRBV28	once	TRBJ2-2	NA	TGTGCCAGCAGTTTATTGTCCGGGGGCAAGGACGGGGAGCTGTTTTTT	CASSLLSGGKDGELFF
TRBV7-6	NA	TRBJ1-1	TRBD1	TGTGCCAGCAGCTTAGGGCCTAACAGGGGATCCACTGAAGCTTTCTTT	CASSLGPNRGSTEAFF
TRBV19	NA	TRBJ1-2	TRBD1	TGTGCCAGTAGTCGAGAGACAGGGAACTATGGCTACACCTTC	CASSRETGNYGYTF
TRBV2	NA	TRBJ1-6	NA	TGTGCCAGCAGTGTTGGACAGCCTTTTAATTCACCCCTCCACTTT	CASSVGQPFNSPLHF
TRBV27	NA	TRBJ2-7	NA	TGTGCCAGCAGTTCCCCGGGACAAGGAGTGGAGTACGAGCAGTACTTC	CASSSPGQGVEYEQYF
TRBV4-3	NA	TRBJ1-4	TRBD1	TGCGCCAGCAGCCAAGATTTAATCAGGGGGGGAACTAATGAAAAACTGTTTTTT	CASSQDLIRGGTNEKLFF
TRBV6-4	NA	TRBJ2-3	NA	TGTGCCAGCAGTGACGAAACCTCCGGTACGCAGTATTTT	CASSDETSGTQYF
TRBV6-5	many	TRBJ2-2	TRBD2	TGTGCCAGCAACCTGGGGCTAGCGGGCACCGGGGAGCTGTTTTTT	CASNLGLAGTGELFF
TRBV12-3/TRBV12-4	NA	TRBJ1-1	NA	TGTGCCAGCAGTCTACCGCCCACTGAAGCTTTCTTT	CASSLPPTEAFF
TRBV6-5	NA	TRBJ1-1	NA	TGTGCCAGCCTAGGTACCCGAAACACTGAAGCTTTCTTT	CASLGTRNTEAFF
TRBV3-1/TRBV3-2	NA	TRBJ2-7	NA	TGTGCCAGCAGCCGAAGCTACGAGCAGTACTTC	CASSRSYEQYF
TRBV7-2	NA	TRBJ2-1	TRBD2	TGTGCCAGCAGCTTAGGGACTAGCGGGACCAATGAGCAGTTCTTC	CASSLGTSGTNEQFF
TRBV18	once	TRBJ1-3	NA	TGTGCCAGCTCACCACCGCAGGGTGGCCTATCCTCTGGAAACACCATATATTTT	CASSPPQGGLSSGNTIYF
TRBV5-4	NA	TRBJ2-5	NA	TGTGCCAGCAGCTCCCGGGCCCTGACGGGAGAGACCCAGTACTTC	CASSSRALTGETQYF
TRBV18	NA	TRBJ2-5	NA	TGTGCCAGCTCACCTTACAGGGCACAAGAGACCCAGTACTTC	CASSPYRAQETQYF
TRBV6-2/TRBV6-3	NA	TRBJ1-6	TRBD1	TGTGCCAGCAGCGAAACCGGGACAGATAATTCACCCCTCCACTTT	CASSETGTDNSPLHF
TRBV28	NA	TRBJ1-2	NA	TGTGCCAGCAGTTTAGTTACGGGATCTGGCTATGGCTACACCTTC	CASSLVTGSGYGYTF
TRBV4-3	NA	TRBJ2-7	NA	TGCGCCAGCAGCCAAGTTGAACAGGGCTCCTACGAGCAGTACTTC	CASSQVEQGSYEQYF
TRBV12-5	NA	TRBJ2-2	TRBD2	TGTGCTAGTGGTTTGGTACTATTCGGGACTAGCTTTAACACCGGGGAGCTGTTTTTT	CASGLVLFGTSFNTGELFF
TRBV28	NA	TRBJ2-3	TRBD2	TGTGCCACAGACCCCAGCGGGAGGGGCACAGATACGCAGTATTTT	CATDPSGRGTDTQYF
TRBV9	once	TRBJ2-2	TRBD1	TGTGCCAGCAGCTGGGACAGGGCAACCGGGGAGCTGTTTTTT	CASSWDRATGELFF
TRBV7-3	NA	TRBJ2-1	NA	TGTGCCAGCAGCTCCGGGGCCTACAATGAGCAGTTCTTC	CASSSGAYNEQFF
TRBV24-1	few	TRBJ1-5	NA	TGTGCCACCAGTGATTTGAGGACGGCTCCCAATCAGCCCCAGCATTTT	CATSDLRTAPNQPQHF
TRBV9	NA	TRBJ1-1	NA	TGTGCCAGCAGCGTAGAGGCAGGGATGAACACTGAAGCTTTCTTT	CASSVEAGMNTEAFF
TRBV5-1	NA	TRBJ1-1	TRBD1	TGCGCCAGCAGCCGGCAACATGGTGACAGGGTGAACACTGAAGCTTTCTTT	CASSRQHGDRVNTEAFF
TRBV19	NA	TRBJ2-3	TRBD2	TGTGCCAGTAGTAAGGGACTAGCGGGAGATACAGATACGCAGTATTTT	CASSKGLAGDTDTQYF
TRBV4-1	NA	TRBJ1-2	NA	TGCGCCAGCAGCTTAACAGTGGTGGATGGCTACACCTTC	CASSLTVVDGYTF
TRBV11-3	NA	TRBJ2-1	TRBD1	TGTGCCAGCAGCTTAGGTATAGCAGGGGGAACCTACAATGAGCAGTTCTTC	CASSLGIAGGTYNEQFF
TRBV24-1	many	TRBJ2-4	NA	TGTGCCACCAGTGACTCCCTAGGAAGGGGGGCAAACATTCAGTACTTC	CATSDSLGRGANIQYF
TRBV9	NA	TRBJ1-1	TRBD1	TGTGCCAGCAGCACCTCGGGACAGGGGTCTAATGAAGCTTTCTTT	CASSTSGQGSNEAFF
TRBV9	NA	TRBJ1-3	NA	TGTGCCAGCAGCGTAGAGGTTGGGGACCGGGACAAGAGCTCTGGAAACACCATATATTTT	CASSVEVGDRDKSSGNTIYF
TRBV5-1	NA	TRBJ2-2	NA	TGCGCCAGCAGCTTGGACCCCGGGGAGCTGTTTTTT	CASSLDPGELFF
TRBV5-1	NA	TRBJ1-2	NA	TGCGCCAGCAGGTTGACCCTAGGGGGGCTGTATGGCTACACCTTC	CASRLTLGGLYGYTF
TRBV28	NA	TRBJ2-7	TRBD2	TGTGCCACCACATGGGGGGGTGAGGAGCAGTACTTC	CATTWGGEEQYF
TRBV19	NA	TRBJ1-1	TRBD1	TGTGCCAGTAGTGGAACAGGGGGCATGAACACTGAAGCTTTCTTT	CASSGTGGMNTEAFF
TRBV6-6	NA	TRBJ2-7	TRBD2	TGTGCCAGCAGACCACTTCTAGCGGGAGGATCCTACGAGCAGTACTTC	CASRPLLAGGSYEQYF
TRBV7-9	few	TRBJ2-7	TRBD1	TGTGCCAGCAGTGGCTCGGGACAGGGCTACGAGCAGTACTTC	CASSGSGQGYEQYF
TRBV10-1	NA	TRBJ1-3	NA	TGCGCCACCACTGACCAGGGACCCTACTCTGGAAACACCATATATTTT	CATTDQGPYSGNTIYF
TRBV6-5	NA	TRBJ1-2	TRBD1	TGTGCCAGCAGTTACCTCCGGCGGGACAGCGACTATGGCTACACCTTC	CASSYLRRDSDYGYTF
TRBV29-1	NA	TRBJ2-7	TRBD2	TGCAGCGTTGAGGAGCGGGGCGAGCAGTACTTC	CSVEERGEQYF
TRBV9	NA	TRBJ1-4	TRBD1	TGTGCCAGCAGCACGGGACAGGGGGTAGGAAAACTGTTTTTT	CASSTGQGVGKLFF
TRBV2	NA	TRBJ2-1	NA	TGTGCCAGCTATGAGGACTTTAGCTACAATGAGCAGTTCTTC	CASYEDFSYNEQFF
TRBV5-4	NA	TRBJ2-3	TRBD2	TGTGCCAGCAGCTTGGTTGGGCGGGGGGGCCAAGATACGCAGTATTTT	CASSLVGRGGQDTQYF
TRBV7-2	NA	TRBJ1-1	NA	TGTGCCAGCAGCGGAGCGGGCGGTCAAAACACTGAAGCTTTCTTT	CASSGAGGQNTEAFF
TRBV18	NA	TRBJ2-5	NA	TGTGCCAGCTCACCTCAAACCGGGGAAGAGACCCAGTACTTC	CASSPQTGEETQYF
TRBV27	NA	TRBJ2-2	NA	TGTGCCAGCGGACTCCAGGGTCGACCCGGGGAGCTGTTTTTT	CASGLQGRPGELFF
TRBV2	NA	TRBJ1-3	NA	TGTGCCAGCAGTGAAGCAAAAGGAAACACCATATATTTT	CASSEAKGNTIYF
TRBV6-1	NA	TRBJ1-5	NA	TGTGCCAGCAGTGCCGGTGATCAGCCCCAGCATTTT	CASSAGDQPQHF
TRBV12-3/TRBV12-4	NA	TRBJ1-1	NA	TGTGCCAGCGCTTTGGGGAACACTGAAGCTTTCTTT	CASALGNTEAFF
TRBV19	NA	TRBJ1-1	NA	TGTGCCAGTGCGGGGACAAAAGCTTTCTTT	CASAGTKAFF
TRBV19	NA	TRBJ2-3	TRBD1	TGTGCCAGTAGTACATCGACAGGGCTGGGTGCAGATACGCAGTATTTT	CASSTSTGLGADTQYF
TRBV21-1	NA	TRBJ2-7	NA	TGTGCCAGCAGCAAAATAGAAGAGAGACGACTAGCGGGAGGAGGTGAGCAGTACTTC	CASSKIEERRLAGGGEQYF